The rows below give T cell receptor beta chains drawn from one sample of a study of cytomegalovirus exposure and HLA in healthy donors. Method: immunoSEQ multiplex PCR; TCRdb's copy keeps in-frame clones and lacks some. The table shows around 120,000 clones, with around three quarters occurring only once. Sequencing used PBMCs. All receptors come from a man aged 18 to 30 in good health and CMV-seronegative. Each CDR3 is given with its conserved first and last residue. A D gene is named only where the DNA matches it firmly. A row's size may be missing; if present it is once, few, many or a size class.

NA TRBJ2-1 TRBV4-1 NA CASSQATSETVKQFF TGCGCCAGCAGCCAAGCGACTAGTGAGACGGTGAAGCAGTTCTTC
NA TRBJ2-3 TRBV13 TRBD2 CASSSPFAGGPVADTQYF TGTGCCAGCAGCTCCCCCTTCGCGGGAGGGCCAGTCGCAGATACGCAGTATTTT
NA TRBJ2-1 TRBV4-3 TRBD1 CASSQDQGQTYNEQFF TGCGCCAGCAGCCAAGATCAGGGACAGACATACAATGAGCAGTTCTTC
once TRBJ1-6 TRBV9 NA CASSVVEDSPLHF TGTGCCAGCAGCGTGGTAGAAGATTCACCCCTCCACTTT
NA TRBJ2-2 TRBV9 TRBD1 CASSPRQGSGGELFF TGTGCCAGCAGCCCAAGACAGGGATCGGGCGGGGAGCTGTTTTTT
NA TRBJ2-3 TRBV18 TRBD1 CASSRQGSSTDTQYF TGTGCCAGCTCTAGACAGGGGTCCAGCACAGATACGCAGTATTTT
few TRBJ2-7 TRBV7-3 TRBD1 CASSQWDRDYEQYF TGTGCCAGCAGCCAGTGGGACAGGGACTACGAGCAGTACTTC
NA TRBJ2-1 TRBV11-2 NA CASSFYGGDYNEQFF TGTGCCAGCAGCTTTTATGGCGGGGATTACAATGAGCAGTTCTTC
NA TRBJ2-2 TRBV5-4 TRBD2 CASSLSGTSVGELFF TGTGCCAGCAGCTTGTCGGGGACTAGCGTGGGGGAGCTGTTTTTT
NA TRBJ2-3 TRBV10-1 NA CASSGGATTQYF TGCGCCAGCAGTGGTGGGGCAACGACGCAGTATTTT
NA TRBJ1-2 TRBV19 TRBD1 CASSLHRGINYGYTF TGTGCCAGTAGCCTGCACAGGGGAATTAACTATGGCTACACCTTC
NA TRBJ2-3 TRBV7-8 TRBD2 CASSLDAGLAGGDTQYF TGTGCCAGCAGCTTAGATGCGGGACTAGCGGGAGGAGATACGCAGTATTTT
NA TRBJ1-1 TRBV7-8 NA CASSSTGLNTEAFF TGTGCCAGCAGCTCGACAGGTCTTAACACTGAAGCTTTCTTT
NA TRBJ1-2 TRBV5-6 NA CASSLAGVGGYTF TGTGCCAGCAGCTTGGCAGGGGTCGGGGGCTACACCTTC
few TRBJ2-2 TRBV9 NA CASSVRGANTGELFF TGTGCCAGCAGCGTAAGGGGCGCGAACACCGGGGAGCTGTTTTTT
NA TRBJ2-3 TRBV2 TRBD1 CASSGGTGGHDTQYF TGTGCCAGCAGTGGAGGGACAGGGGGGCACGATACGCAGTATTTT
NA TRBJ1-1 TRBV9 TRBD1 CASSVGAGGNTEAFF TGTGCCAGCAGCGTAGGTGCAGGGGGGAACACTGAAGCTTTCTTT
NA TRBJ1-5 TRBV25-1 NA CASSATGSNQPQHF TGTGCCAGCAGTGCTACAGGGAGCAATCAGCCCCAGCATTTT
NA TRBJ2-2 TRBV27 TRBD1 CASSLLSAGTGYGELFF TGTGCCAGCAGTTTACTTTCCGCCGGGACAGGGTACGGGGAGCTGTTTTTT
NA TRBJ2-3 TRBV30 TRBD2 CAWRIAGGPDTQYF TGTGCCTGGAGGATAGCGGGAGGGCCAGATACGCAGTATTTT
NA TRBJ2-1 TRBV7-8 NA CASSLVLPGNEQFF TGTGCCAGCAGCTTAGTTCTACCGGGCAATGAGCAGTTCTTC
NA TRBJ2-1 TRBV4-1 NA CASSPYPGSRPYNEQFF TGCGCCAGCAGCCCTTACCCCGGGAGTCGTCCCTACAATGAGCAGTTCTTC
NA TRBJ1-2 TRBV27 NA CASSGTTVRSAPYYGYTF TGTGCCAGCAGTGGAACGACAGTCAGGTCCGCCCCTTACTATGGCTACACCTTC
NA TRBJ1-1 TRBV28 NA CASSFHLRGAFF TGTGCCAGCAGTTTTCATCTTCGGGGAGCTTTCTTT
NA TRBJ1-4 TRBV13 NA CASSLQGLGEKLFF TGTGCCAGCAGCTTGCAGGGGCTAGGGGAAAAACTGTTTTTT
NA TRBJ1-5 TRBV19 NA CASSIGVGRDQPQHF TGTGCCAGTAGTATCGGCGTAGGTCGGGATCAGCCCCAGCATTTT
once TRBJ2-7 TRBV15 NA CATRDISMGEQYF TGTGCCACGAGGGACATTTCGATGGGGGAGCAGTACTTC
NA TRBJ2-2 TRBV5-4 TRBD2 CASSPRLAGGPMVPGELFF TGTGCCAGCAGCCCGCGACTAGCGGGAGGGCCTATGGTCCCCGGGGAGCTGTTTTTT
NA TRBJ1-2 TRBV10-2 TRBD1 CASRSGQSSYGYTF TGCGCCAGCAGGTCGGGACAGAGTTCCTATGGCTACACCTTC
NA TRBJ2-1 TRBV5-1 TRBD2 CASSVMTSGNYNEQFF TGCGCCAGCAGCGTAATGACTAGCGGGAACTACAATGAGCAGTTCTTC
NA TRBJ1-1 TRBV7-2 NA CASSRRRKGNTEAFF TGTGCCAGCAGCAGGCGGAGGAAGGGGAACACTGAAGCTTTCTTT
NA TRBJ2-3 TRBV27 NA CASSLTLRDTQYF TGTGCCAGCAGTTTAACGTTGCGTGATACGCAGTATTTT
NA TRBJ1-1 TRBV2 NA CASSDRAGVNTEAFF TGTGCCAGCAGTGATCGTGCAGGTGTCAACACTGAAGCTTTCTTT
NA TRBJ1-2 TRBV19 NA CASSSTGVYGYTF TGTGCCAGTAGTTCTACAGGTGTCTATGGCTACACCTTC
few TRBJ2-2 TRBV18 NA CASSRLAGNTGELFF TGTGCCAGCTCACGGCTAGCCGGCAACACCGGGGAGCTGTTTTTT
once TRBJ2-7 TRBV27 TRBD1 CASTEGQGAYEQYF TGTGCCAGCACCGAGGGACAGGGGGCCTACGAGCAGTACTTC
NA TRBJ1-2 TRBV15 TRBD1 CATSTDRVLGDYGYTF TGTGCCACCAGCACGGACAGGGTTCTCGGCGACTATGGCTACACCTTC
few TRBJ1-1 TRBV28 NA CASSLPSNPERAFF TGTGCCAGCAGTTTACCGTCCAACCCGGAGAGGGCTTTCTTT
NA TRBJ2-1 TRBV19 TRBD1 CASSLGQLSNEQFF TGTGCCAGTAGTTTGGGACAGCTTTCCAATGAGCAGTTCTTC
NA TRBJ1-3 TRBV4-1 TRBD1 CASSRFPGQGNTIYF TGCGCCAGCAGCCGATTCCCGGGACAGGGAAACACCATATATTTT
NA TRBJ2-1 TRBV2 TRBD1 CASSRDRGLNEQFF TGTGCCAGCAGCCGGGACAGGGGCCTGAATGAGCAGTTCTTC
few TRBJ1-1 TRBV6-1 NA CASSAMETINTEAFF TGTGCCAGCAGTGCGATGGAGACTATCAACACTGAAGCTTTCTTT
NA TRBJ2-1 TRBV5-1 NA CASSWLPGNYNEQFF TGCGCCAGCAGCTGGCTTCCAGGCAATTACAATGAGCAGTTCTTC
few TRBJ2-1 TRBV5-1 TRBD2 CASRFGLAGGLNEQFF TGCGCCAGCAGGTTCGGACTAGCGGGAGGGCTCAATGAGCAGTTCTTC
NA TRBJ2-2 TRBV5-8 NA CASSRKGNLASRVGELFF TGTGCCAGCAGCCGCAAAGGAAACCTAGCGTCCAGGGTCGGGGAGCTGTTTTTT
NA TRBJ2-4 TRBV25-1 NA CASSGSGTGGNIQYF TGTGCCAGCAGTGGATCCGGGACTGGAGGTAACATTCAGTACTTC
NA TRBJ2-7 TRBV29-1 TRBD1 CSVWDRVWGMDYEQYF TGCAGCGTCTGGGACAGGGTTTGGGGAATGGACTACGAGCAGTACTTC
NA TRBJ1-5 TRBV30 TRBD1 CAWSGQGYQPQHF TGTGCCTGGAGTGGACAGGGTTATCAGCCCCAGCATTTT
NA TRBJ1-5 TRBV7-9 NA CASGPTGIGPPQHF TGTGCCAGCGGCCCTACAGGGATTGGACCGCCCCAGCATTTT
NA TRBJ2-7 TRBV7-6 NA CASSSNPLTYEQYF TGTGCCAGCAGCTCAAACCCCCTCACGTACGAGCAGTACTTC